The clone carrying this T cell receptor beta chain has only one observation. Antigen specificity is unknown. Trimming pared 5 bases from V and 0 bases from J, leaving 21 bases between. The CDR3 extends over 17 amino acids. CDR1 is SGHRS and CDR2 is YFSETQ in the germline V gene. This entry comes from a study of cytomegalovirus exposure and HLA in healthy donors. The primer mix had 60 Vbeta and 13 Jbeta primers. Assay used: immunoSEQ multiplex PCR; TCRdb lists only in-frame clones, some missing. The sample holds some 120,000 clones, 75% to 85% seen once. Findings and caveats of the study: Previously analyzed data showed that most TCR beta V segments were productive at a frequency of about 90% or about 30%. The majority of CMV-associated TCR beta chains were reported as apparently HLA-restricted in a later analysis.

This clonotype was obtained from a man aged 30 to 45 in good health and CMV-seronegative. The chain employs TRBV5-1 and TRBJ2-7; D gene ambiguous. Specimen: PBMCs. Here the CDR3 DNA reads TGCGCCAGCAGGCGGATGTCCGTCTCCCCGAGCTCCTACGAGCAGTACTTC. Translating gives CASRRMSVSPSSYEQYF.